Following are 28 T cell receptor beta chains from one sample sequenced in a study of blood T cell repertoires in COVID-19. Method: immunoSEQ multiplex PCR; TCRdb's copy keeps in-frame clones and lacks some. The sample lists some 210,000 clones; about 87% were seen once. Sequenced material: PBMCs or T cells enriched from blood (not recorded which). The source of these receptors is a young man with acute COVID-19.

The CDR3 loop is CATRDRGPYNEQFF. As DNA, the CDR3 is TGTGCCACCAGGGACAGGGGGCCCTACAATGAGCAGTTCTTC. This rearrangement joins TRBV24-1 to TRBJ2-1; 11 bases are a match to TRBD1. J gave up 2 bases and V 7 bases, and 0 bases lay outside the gene matches. Per germline, CDR1 KGHDR and CDR2 SFDVKD. The CDR3 has 14 amino acids.

V and J are TRBV11-2 and TRBJ2-7; 8 bases agree with TRBD2. The CDR3 length is 14 residues. CDR1 SGHAT and CDR2 FQNNGV come from the germline V gene. V was pared by 5 bases and J by 2 bases, with 5 bases of the junction left unmatched. DNA for the CDR3: TGTGCCAGCAGCCAAATAGCGGGGACCTACGAGCAGTACTTC. Translated, it gives CASSQIAGTYEQYF.

V gene TRBV13 combines with J gene TRBJ2-4, with D tentatively TRBD2 (6 bases). This CDR3 has 16 amino acids. CDR1 PRHDT and CDR2 FYEKMQ come from the germline V gene (reference sequence). The V gene lost 2 bases and the J gene lost 1 base, with 12 bases spanning the gap. CDR3 in DNA: TGTGCCAGCAGCTTACTGGGAGGAGAGGCCAAAAACATTCAGTACTTC. Translating it yields CASSLLGGEAKNIQYF. Filled out from reference TRBV13 and TRBJ2-4, the complete variable domain reads AAGVIQSPRHLIKEKRETATLKCYPIPRHDTVYWYQQGPGQDPQFLISFYEKMQSDKGSIPDRFSAQQFSDYHSELNMSSLELGDSALYFCASSLLGGEAKNIQYFGAGTRLSVL.

The V gene is TRBV28, the J gene TRBJ1-4, with a weak D call TRBD1 (6 bases). CDR1 and CDR2 from the germline V gene are MDHEN and SYDVKM. Trimming cost V 7 bases and J 0 bases, with 12 bases left between them. The CDR3 loop spans 15 amino acids. This CDR3 reads CASTTTGTTNEKLFF. The CDR3 DNA sequence: TGTGCCAGCACCACGACAGGCACAACTAATGAAAAACTGTTTTTT. Using reference TRBV28 and TRBJ1-4 for the parts outside the CDR3, the full variable domain is DVKVTQSSRYLVKRTGEKVFLECVQDMDHENMFWYRQDPGLGLRLIYFSYDVKMKEKGDIPEGYSVSREKKERFSLILESASTNQTSMYLCASTTTGTTNEKLFFGSGTQLSVL.

This chain links TRBV11-1 with TRBJ1-6; no reliable D call. Trimming removed 2 bases at V and 7 bases at J, with 6 bases between. CDR3 length: 13 residues. Per germline, CDR1 SGHAT and CDR2 FQDESV (reference sequence). The CDR3 protein is CASSLRGNSPLHF. DNA of the CDR3: TGTGCCAGCAGCTTACGGGGAAATTCACCCCTCCACTTT.

The chain is built from TRBV28 and TRBJ2-7; 8 nucleotides agree with TRBD1. Germline V gives CDR1 MDHEN, CDR2 SYDVKM. Trimming took 6 bases from V and 5 from J; bases not matched to a gene: 9. This CDR3 contains 14 residues. CDR3 in amino acids: CASRPSTGVDEQYF. The DNA for the CDR3 is TGTGCCAGCAGACCGTCGACAGGGGTAGACGAGCAGTACTTC.

This clone has a single count. The chain couples TRBV28 to TRBJ1-6; D unclear. The CDR3 contains 13 residues. Germline V CDR1 and CDR2: MDHEN, SYDVKM. V lost 7 bases and J lost 9, with 13 bases in between. As DNA, the CDR3 is TGTGCCAGCACTCCCGGTTTTGGTTCACCCCTCCACTTT. Its translation: CASTPGFGSPLHF. The complete variable domain, with remaining parts taken from reference TRBV28 and TRBJ1-6, reads DVKVTQSSRYLVKRTGEKVFLECVQDMDHENMFWYRQDPGLGLRLIYFSYDVKMKEKGDIPEGYSVSREKKERFSLILESASTNQTSMYLCASTPGFGSPLHFGNGTRLTVT.

The rearrangement joins TRBV9 to TRBJ2-5; D perhaps matches TRBD2 (5 bases). Germline lookup yields CDR1 SGDLS and CDR2 YYNGEE. V dropped 0 bases and J dropped 9 bases, with 21 bases sitting between them. CDR3 length equals 16 residues. The CDR3 sequence: CASSVDVGAWTGAQYF. For the CDR3, the DNA is TGTGCCAGCAGCGTAGATGTAGGAGCTTGGACCGGGGCCCAGTACTTC.

V and J are TRBV27 and TRBJ2-1; 12 bases match TRBD2. The ends lost 3 bases at V and 4 bases at J; junction bases unmatched: 7. Germline-derived CDR1 and CDR2 are MNHEY and SMNVEV (reference sequence). The CDR3 is 17 residues long. Written as DNA, the CDR3 is TGTGCCAGCAGTTTGACTAGCGGGAGAGAGATATACAATGAGCAGTTCTTC. Protein: CASSLTSGREIYNEQFF.

This sequence joins TRBV7-9 and TRBJ1-4, with 7 nucleotides matching TRBD1. V was pared by 1 base and J by 8 bases, with 16 bases of the junction left unmatched. Germline CDR1 and CDR2: SEHNR and FQNEAQ (reference sequence). This CDR3 is 18 amino acids long. CDR3: CASSLGVRGRNEGEKLFF. The CDR3 bases are TGTGCCAGCAGCTTAGGCGTGAGGGGGCGAAATGAAGGAGAAAAACTGTTTTTT.

The chain employs TRBV5-1 and TRBJ2-7; a possible D gene is TRBD1 (6 bases). V was cut by 6 bases and J by 3 bases, with 13 bases left in between. Germline V CDR1 and CDR2: SGHRS, YFSETQ. CDR3 length: 13 residues. Here the CDR3 DNA reads TGCGCCAGCAACATAAAGGACAGCTACGAGCAGTACTTC. This gives the protein CASNIKDSYEQYF.

The chain has TRBV6-1 and TRBJ1-2; D remains ambiguous. The CDR3 is made up of 12 amino acids. Trimming pared 1 base from V and 6 bases from J, leaving 6 bases between. Germline V gene lookup returns CDR1 MNHNS and CDR2 SASEGT. CDR3 region: CASSEVQDGYTF. The CDR3 coding sequence is TGTGCCAGCAGTGAAGTTCAGGATGGCTACACCTTC.

The chain recombines TRBV28 with TRBJ1-5; TRBD1 is a possible D gene (5 bases). Germline assignment: CDR1 MDHEN and CDR2 SYDVKM. V dropped 2 bases and J dropped 0 bases, with 20 bases sitting between them. The length of the CDR3 is 19 residues. DNA for the CDR3: TGTGCCAGCAGTTTAGGGGGGGAGGGGATTATATTTAGCAATCAGCCCCAGCATTTT. This codes for CASSLGGEGIIFSNQPQHF.

DNA for the CDR3: TGCGCCAGCAGCTGGACCGGGACAGGGGACACTGAAGCTTTCTTT. Translating it yields CASSWTGTGDTEAFF. The chain recombines TRBV5-1 with TRBJ1-1; 10 bases align to TRBD1. The CDR3 runs to 15 residues. CDR1 and CDR2 from the germline V gene are SGHRS and YFSETQ. V was pared by 3 bases and J by 3 bases, with 5 bases of the junction left unmatched.

The genes are TRBV27 and TRBJ2-1, with TRBD2 matching over 9 bases. Unmatched junction bases numbered 7, after V lost 2 bases and J lost 8 bases. The CDR3 loop spans 15 amino acids. CDR1 is MNHEY and CDR2 is SMNVEV in the germline V gene (reference sequence). CDR3 sequence reads: CASSLAASGIYEQFF. In DNA form, the CDR3 reads TGTGCCAGCAGTTTAGCCGCTAGCGGGATATATGAGCAGTTCTTC.

V and J are TRBV15 and TRBJ1-2, with no clear D. The CDR3 contains 17 residues. V gave up 0 bases and J gave up 0 bases, with 14 bases separating them. Germline V CDR1 and CDR2: LNHNV, YYDKDF (reference sequence). The DNA for the CDR3 is TGTGCCACCAGCAGAGATTCCCTCCTCCGGGCTAACTATGGCTACACCTTC. As protein: CATSRDSLLRANYGYTF.

The chain's CDR3 is CASRGDRVVINYGYTF. CDR3 sequence (DNA): TGTGCCAGCAGGGGGGACAGGGTGGTGATAAACTATGGCTACACCTTC. This rearrangement joins TRBV28 to TRBJ1-2; 9 nucleotides agree with TRBD1. In germline, CDR1 is MDHEN, CDR2 SYDVKM. CDR3 length equals 16 residues. V shed 6 bases, J shed 2 bases, and the junction held 10 bases outside the gene matches.

The chain carries TRBV6-1 and TRBJ2-7; no firm D call. This CDR3 comprises 14 residues. V lost 0 bases, J lost 0 bases, and 6 bases lay in between. Germline loops: CDR1 MNHNS, CDR2 SASEGT. The CDR3 nucleotides read TGTGCCAGCAGTGAAGCGAGCCTCTCCTACGAGCAGTACTTC. It yields the protein CASSEASLSYEQYF.

The J gene is TRBJ2-1, the V gene TRBV6-2 or TRBV6-3; weak D call: TRBD1 (5 bases). This CDR3 comprises 14 residues. V dropped 3 bases and J dropped 6 bases, with 12 bases sitting between them. Germline CDR1 reads MNHEY; CDR2 reads SVGEGT. The CDR3 DNA is TGTGCCAGCAGTTATGACGCACAGGTCAATGAGCAGTTCTTC. Translating gives CASSYDAQVNEQFF.

The CDR3 DNA follows: TGTGCCAGCAGCTCATTTAAGAGGAGGCAATGGGAGACCCAGTACTTC. Amino acid sequence: CASSSFKRRQWETQYF. This rearrangement joins TRBV7-9 to TRBJ2-5, with D perhaps TRBD2 (5 bases). Trimming took off 4 bases at V and 5 bases at J, with 20 bases between the two ends. Germline V lookup: CDR1 SEHNR, CDR2 FQNEAQ (reference sequence). The CDR3 is 16 amino acids.

This chain connects TRBV28 to TRBJ1-5, with D maybe TRBD1 (6 bases). Deletions cut 6 bases from V and 5 bases from J, with 14 bases between. The germline gives CDR1 MDHEN, CDR2 SYDVKM. The CDR3 is 14 amino acids. DNA for the CDR3: TGTGCCAGCAGACCGGGGGGGCCAGATCAGCCCCAGCATTTT. Translation gives CASRPGGPDQPQHF.

As to this clone: An end of the junction differs from the germline gene, which may be a read error. The chain uses TRBV4-1 and TRBJ1-1, with no clear D. This CDR3 has 13 residues. Germline CDR1 MGHRA, CDR2 YSYEKL. The CDR3 DNA reads as TGCGCCAGTAGCCGGGTGGCGGGCACTGAAGCTTTCTTT. Protein product: CASSRVAGTEAFF.

V gene TRBV27 combines with J gene TRBJ1-4; 7 nucleotides match TRBD1. Unmatched junction bases numbered 2, after V lost 4 bases and J lost 6 bases. Germline CDR1 reads MNHEY; CDR2 reads SMNVEV (reference sequence). This CDR3 is built from 13 residues. The CDR3 nucleotides read TGTGCCAGCAGTTCCCAGGGGGATGAAAAACTGTTTTTT. Protein product: CASSSQGDEKLFF.

V is TRBV30 and J is TRBJ2-3; 8 bases line up with TRBD1. The CDR3 sequence is 15 residues long. Per germline, CDR1 GTSNPN and CDR2 SVGIG (reference sequence). Losses at the gene ends were 2 bases for V and 3 bases for J; bases not matched to a gene: 7. CDR3 region: CAWSIARGLTDTQYF. The CDR3 bases are TGTGCCTGGAGTATTGCCAGGGGGCTTACAGATACGCAGTATTTT.

V usage is TRBV11-2 and J usage is TRBJ1-1; no definite D call. The length of the CDR3 is 14 residues. Germline V gene lookup returns CDR1 SGHAT and CDR2 FQNNGV. Trimming left V 3 bases short and J 4 bases short, with 12 bases between. CDR3 sequence: CASSFPPGSTEAFF. The CDR3 DNA is TGTGCCAGCAGCTTCCCCCCGGGATCCACTGAAGCTTTCTTT. Looking up the rest from reference TRBV11-2 and TRBJ1-1 gives the full variable domain: EAGVAQSPRYKIIEKRQSVAFWCNPISGHATLYWYQQILGQGPKLLIQFQNNGVVDDSQLPKDRFSAERLKGVDSTLKIQPAKLEDSAVYLCASSFPPGSTEAFFGQGTRLTVV.

The chain joins TRBV4-3 to TRBJ1-2; maybe TRBD1 (5 bases). Trimming left V 1 base short and J 4 bases short, with 22 bases between. Germline-derived CDR1 and CDR2 are LGHNA and YSLEER. This CDR3 has 18 amino acids. The CDR3 region has the DNA TGCGCCAGCAGCCAAGTATCATGGTCGGGGGAGGCCTTCTATGGCTACACCTTC. Its protein is CASSQVSWSGEAFYGYTF.

This sequence joins TRBV3-1 (or the pseudogene TRBV3-2) and TRBJ2-1; 9 nucleotides line up with TRBD2. Losses at the gene ends were 3 bases for V and 2 bases for J; bases not matched to a gene: 11. The CDR3 spans 18 residues. CDR1 LGHDT and CDR2 YNNKEL come from the germline V gene (reference sequence). As DNA, the CDR3 is TGTGCCAGCAGCCAGGACAACAAGGGGACTAGCACCTACAATGAGCAGTTCTTC. Translating it yields CASSQDNKGTSTYNEQFF.

A note on this clone: Other DNA sequences in the same sample also yield this CDR3. The V gene is TRBV27, the J gene TRBJ2-3, with TRBD2 matching 14 bases. V was clipped by 2 bases and J by 4 bases; unmatched bases: 5. From germline, CDR1 is MNHEY and CDR2 SMNVEV (reference sequence). The CDR3 is 17 residues long. CDR3 bases: TGTGCCAGCAGTTTACGCCGACTAGCGGGAGGGCCAGATACGCAGTATTTT. Translation: CASSLRRLAGGPDTQYF.